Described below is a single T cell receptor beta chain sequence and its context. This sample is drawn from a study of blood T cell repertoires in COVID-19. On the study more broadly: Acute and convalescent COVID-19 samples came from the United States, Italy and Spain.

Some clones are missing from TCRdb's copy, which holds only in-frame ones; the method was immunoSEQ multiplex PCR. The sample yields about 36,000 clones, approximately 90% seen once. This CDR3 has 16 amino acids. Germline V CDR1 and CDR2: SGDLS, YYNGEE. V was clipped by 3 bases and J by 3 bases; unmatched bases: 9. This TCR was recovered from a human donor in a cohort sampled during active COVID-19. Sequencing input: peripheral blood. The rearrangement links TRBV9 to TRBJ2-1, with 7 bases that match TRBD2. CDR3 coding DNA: TGTGCCAGCAGCGGGGGTGGAGCTAGCGGCTACAATGAGCAGTTCTTC. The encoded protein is CASSGGGASGYNEQFF.